The 30 T cell receptor beta chains below all came from one sample that was sequenced in a study of blood T cell repertoires in COVID-19 (dated by TCRdb to between 2020 and 2021). Library construction relied on the immunoSEQ multiplex PCR assay. Sourced from immuneACCESS, this table was stored by TCRdb with only in-frame sequences that have V and J called. A share of the clones is absent; for the studies checked, an unresolved V gene accounts for under half, and the remainder has no known explanation. This sample has roughly 220,000 clones in its table, and 80% to 90% of those were observed once. 3% to 4% of the sample goes to the ten largest clones. Sequenced input: PBMCs or T cells enriched from blood (not recorded which). These receptors were obtained from a woman aged 40-49 years with acute COVID-19.

A single count supports this clone. The chain links TRBV7-9 to TRBJ1-2; tentative D call: TRBD1 (6 bases). V was pared by 2 bases and J by 14 bases, with 21 bases between. This CDR3 is 14 amino acids long. Germline V lookup: CDR1 SEHNR, CDR2 FQNEAQ (reference sequence). CDR3 sequence reads: CASSLLSEQGNLTF. The CDR3 region has the DNA TGTGCCAGCAGCTTATTATCAGAGCAGGGGAATCTAACCTTC.

The J gene is TRBJ2-3, the V gene TRBV15, with D tentatively TRBD2 (7 bases). Trimming took 2 bases from V and 0 from J, leaving 24 bases between them. The V gene's germline CDR1 is LNHNV and CDR2 YYDKDF (reference sequence). The CDR3 totals 20 residues. Here the CDR3 DNA reads TGTGCCACCAGCAGATTCCAAGCGGGGATGGGGGGCTCTAGCACAGATACGCAGTATTTT. It translates to CATSRFQAGMGGSSTDTQYF. Based on the CDR3 plus reference TRBV15 and TRBJ2-3, the full variable domain is DAMVIQNPRYQVTQFGKPVTLSCSQTLNHNVMYWYQQKSSQAPKLLFHYYDKDFNNEADTPDNFQSRRPNTSFCFLDIRSPGLGDTAMYLCATSRFQAGMGGSSTDTQYFGPGTRLTVL.

This chain uses TRBV7-2 with TRBJ2-3; the D gene is possibly TRBD2 (6 bases). Germline CDR1 reads SGHTA; CDR2 reads FQGNSA. Between the trimmed V and J ends, which lost 0 bases and 3 bases, there was a span of 7 bases. The CDR3 extends over 14 amino acids. The DNA for the CDR3 is TGTGCCAGCAGCTTAGCTAGCGGAACAGATACGCAGTATTTT. Translating it yields CASSLASGTDTQYF.

This chain connects TRBV3-1 (or the pseudogene TRBV3-2) to TRBJ2-7; 10 bases fit TRBD1. Germline V gene lookup returns CDR1 LGHDT and CDR2 YNNKEL (reference sequence). V shed 1 base and J 2 bases; nucleotides not matched to a gene: 5. The CDR3 consists of 16 residues. This CDR3 reads CASSQVSTGGPYEQYF. CDR3 DNA: TGTGCCAGCAGCCAAGTATCGACAGGGGGCCCCTACGAGCAGTACTTC.

The rearrangement uses TRBV6-4 and TRBJ1-5; no clear D gene. The germline V and J ends were trimmed by 0 bases and 7 bases, with 25 bases remaining between them. CDR3 length: 19 amino acids. Germline-derived CDR1 and CDR2 are MRHNA and SNTAGT. The CDR3 loop reads CASSDSKGEVRGVPQPQHF. The CDR3 nucleotides read TGTGCCAGCAGTGACTCGAAAGGCGAGGTTCGGGGAGTCCCCCAGCCCCAGCATTTT.

This rearrangement joins TRBV7-9 to TRBJ1-2; D may be TRBD1 (5 bases). The CDR3 is 14 residues long. CDR1 is SEHNR and CDR2 is FQNEAQ in the germline V gene (reference sequence). Trimming took off 0 bases at V and 2 bases at J, with 7 bases between the two ends. The CDR3 spells CASSLAQANYGYTF. The CDR3 nucleotides read TGTGCCAGCAGCTTAGCACAGGCGAACTATGGCTACACCTTC.

The V and J genes are TRBV7-8 and TRBJ1-1; maybe TRBD1 (5 bases). The germline V and J ends were trimmed by 3 bases and 3 bases, with 17 bases remaining between them. Looked up from germline, CDR1 is SGHVS and CDR2 is FQNEAQ. The CDR3 is made up of 16 amino acids. The CDR3 sequence is CASSLPRGAEDTEAFF. The CDR3 DNA reads TGTGCCAGCAGCTTGCCGCGGGGCGCGGAGGACACTGAAGCTTTCTTT.

The chain recombines TRBV6-2 or TRBV6-3 with TRBJ1-1, with 7 bases matching TRBD1. Germline CDR1 MNHEY, CDR2 SVGEGT. The trim removed 5 bases at V and 8 bases at J, leaving 11 bases unmatched. CDR3 size: 14 residues. The CDR3 coding sequence is TGTGCCAGCAGTGTCCCCACAGGGGCCTTGGAAGCTTTCTTT. It translates to CASSVPTGALEAFF.

The V and J genes are TRBV11-2 and TRBJ1-1, with 7 bases matching TRBD1. Trimming cost V 0 bases and J 2 bases; bases outside gene matches: 6. Germline values: CDR1 SGHAT, CDR2 FQNNGV. CDR3 length: 16 residues. The CDR3 protein is CASSLDLYRGNTEAFF. The CDR3 coding sequence is TGTGCCAGCAGCTTAGACCTGTACAGGGGAAACACTGAAGCTTTCTTT.

This clone appeared a few times. The chain has TRBV6-6 and TRBJ1-5; D not resolved. The CDR3 is 15 residues long. V gave up 4 bases and J gave up 2 bases, with 12 bases separating them. Germline V lookup: CDR1 MNHNY, CDR2 SVGAGI (reference sequence). The CDR3 protein is CASSLGMAGNQPQHF. The CDR3 DNA is TGTGCCAGCAGTTTGGGTATGGCGGGCAATCAGCCCCAGCATTTT.

V and J are TRBV6-2 or TRBV6-3 and TRBJ1-5; D unresolved. The germline V gene has CDR1 MNHEY and CDR2 SVGEGT. With 2 bases removed from V and 2 bases from J, the gap between germline ends came to 10 bases. The CDR3 extends over 15 amino acids. CDR3 coding DNA: TGTGCCAGCAGTTACGGGCAACCGGGCAATCAGCCCCAGCATTTT. It specifies CASSYGQPGNQPQHF.

The chain employs TRBV4-1 and TRBJ2-3; possible D gene TRBD2, 5 bases. The CDR3 runs 15 residues. V lost 4 bases to trimming and J lost 3 bases, with 14 bases between them. Germline CDR1 is MGHRA and CDR2 is YSYEKL. In DNA form, the CDR3 reads TGCGCCAGCAGCCGAAGTCCGGGCGGGACAGATACGCAGTATTTT. Translated: CASSRSPGGTDTQYF.

This chain connects TRBV28 to TRBJ1-1; the D gene is possibly TRBD1 (6 bases). Germline V gene data show CDR1 as MDHEN and CDR2 as SYDVKM. Trimming cost V 8 bases and J 3 bases, with 13 bases left between them. This CDR3 is built from 13 residues. The CDR3 sequence is CASPGTNDTEAFF. Here the CDR3 DNA reads TGTGCCAGCCCCGGGACAAACGACACTGAAGCTTTCTTT.

This rearrangement joins TRBV2 to TRBJ2-1; 11 nucleotides agree with TRBD1. After removal of 2 bases from V and 4 bases from J, the junction contained 7 bases not matched to a gene. CDR3 length: 17 residues. Germline V CDR1 and CDR2: SNHLY, FYNNEI. CDR3 bases: TGTGCCAGCAGTGAACCTCGGACAGGGGGCGCGTACAATGAGCAGTTCTTC. It yields the protein CASSEPRTGGAYNEQFF. The full variable domain, in which reference TRBV2 and TRBJ2-1 provide the parts outside the CDR3, is EPEVTQTPSHQVTQMGQEVILRCVPISNHLYFYWYRQILGQKVEFLVSFYNNEISEKSEIFDDQFSVERPDGSNFTLKIRSTKLEDSAMYFCASSEPRTGGAYNEQFFGPGTRLTVL.

The gene calls are TRBV5-1 and TRBJ2-1; 11 bases are a match to TRBD2. V shed 3 bases, J shed 1 base, and the junction held 12 bases outside the gene matches. CDR3 length: 19 residues. Per germline, CDR1 SGHRS and CDR2 YFSETQ. The CDR3 spells CASSYLAGGYLGSYNEQFF. DNA for the CDR3: TGCGCCAGCAGCTACCTAGCGGGAGGTTATTTAGGTTCCTACAATGAGCAGTTCTTC.

This clone was counted only a few times. The chain has TRBV28 and TRBJ1-1, with TRBD1 matching over 11 bases. The V gene's germline CDR1 is MDHEN and CDR2 SYDVKM. V trimming: 2 bases; J trimming: 7 bases; junction bases outside the gene matches: 12. CDR3 length equals 17 residues. In DNA form, the CDR3 reads TGTGCCAGCAGTTTAGCCGGGACAGGGGGTGGTTATGATGAAGCTTTCTTT. Residues: CASSLAGTGGGYDEAFF.

This clone was counted a few times. The chain has TRBV18 and TRBJ2-1; TRBD2 might be the D (5 bases). Germline CDR1 is KGHSH and CDR2 is LQKENI. V was cut by 4 bases and J by 6 bases, with 13 bases left in between. The CDR3 totals 14 residues. The CDR3 loop is CASSLYESGNEQFF. The CDR3 DNA reads as TGTGCCAGCTCACTTTACGAAAGCGGCAATGAGCAGTTCTTC.

This clone occurred a few times. The J gene is TRBJ2-2, the V gene TRBV3-1 (or the pseudogene TRBV3-2); 10 bases are shared with TRBD1. CDR3 size: 15 residues. Germline V CDR1 and CDR2: LGHDT, YNNKEL (reference sequence). The ends lost 4 bases at V and 6 bases at J; junction bases unmatched: 5. The CDR3, as DNA: TGTGCCAGCAGCCGAGAAGGACAGGGGGCCGGGGAGCTGTTTTTT. As protein: CASSREGQGAGELFF.

The V call is TRBV9, the J call TRBJ2-3; 10 bases map to TRBD2. This CDR3 region has 15 residues. Trimming took 1 base from V and 4 from J; bases not matched to a gene: 3. In germline, CDR1 is SGDLS, CDR2 YYNGEE. The CDR3 loop is CASSVPSGSSDTQYF. CDR3 DNA sequence: TGTGCCAGCAGCGTACCTAGCGGGAGCTCAGATACGCAGTATTTT. Full variable domain (remainder filled in from reference TRBV9 and TRBJ2-3): DSGVTQTPKHLITATGQRVTLRCSPRSGDLSVYWYQQSLDQGLQFLIQYYNGEERAKGNILERFSAQQFPDLHSELNLSSLELGDSALYFCASSVPSGSSDTQYFGPGTRLTVL.

This rearrangement joins TRBV24-1 to TRBJ2-1; 8 bases agree with TRBD2. Unmatched junction bases numbered 23, after V lost 5 bases and J lost 9 bases. Germline CDR1 is KGHDR and CDR2 is SFDVKD. The CDR3 is 19 residues long. This CDR3 is CATSGLRASGSYTRTEQFF. Here the CDR3 DNA reads TGTGCCACCAGTGGCCTGCGAGCGAGCGGGAGTTACACGCGGACTGAGCAGTTCTTC.

This clone appeared once. The rearrangement links TRBV19 to TRBJ2-1, with 12 bases lining up with TRBD2. Trimming at V came to 6 bases and at J to 8 bases, leaving 8 bases not matched to a gene. CDR3 size: 15 residues. In germline, CDR1 is LNHDA, CDR2 SQIVND (reference sequence). DNA for the CDR3: TGTGCCAGTAGCCCCACTAGCGGGAGGATCCATGAGCAGTTCTTC. Translation gives CASSPTSGRIHEQFF.

The J gene is TRBJ2-7, the V gene TRBV28, with 9 bases aligning to TRBD1. The V gene end was trimmed by 5 bases and the J gene end by 1 base; junction bases not matched to a gene: 6. The CDR3 runs to 15 residues. CDR1 and CDR2 (germline): MDHEN, SYDVKM. CDR3 sequence reads: CASSPTGTGSYEQYF. The CDR3 bases are TGTGCCAGCAGTCCAACGGGGACAGGGTCCTACGAGCAGTACTTC.

The V call is TRBV6-5, the J call TRBJ1-1, with D uncertain. This CDR3 is 14 amino acids long. The germline V gene has CDR1 MNHEY and CDR2 SVGAGI. Trimming stripped 5 bases from V and 0 bases from J, with 10 bases between. The CDR3 region has the DNA TGTGCCAGCAGTCCTCGCGGTATGAACACTGAAGCTTTCTTT. Translating it yields CASSPRGMNTEAFF.

V gene TRBV5-1 combines with J gene TRBJ2-5; 7 bases fit TRBD2. Germline CDR1 is SGHRS and CDR2 is YFSETQ. The length of the CDR3 is 13 residues. V trimming: 4 bases; J trimming: 4 bases; junction bases outside the gene matches: 4. CDR3 loop: CASSVAGGETQYF. CDR3 bases: TGCGCCAGCAGCGTAGCGGGTGGAGAGACCCAGTACTTC.

This chain connects TRBV7-9 to TRBJ2-1; TRBD1 might be the D (5 bases). The CDR3 totals 15 residues. V lost 7 bases to trimming and J lost 4 bases, with 17 bases between them. Germline V gives CDR1 SEHNR, CDR2 FQNEAQ (reference sequence). The CDR3 spells CASNTGGIRYNEQFF. DNA for the CDR3: TGTGCCAGCAACACAGGTGGGATCCGATACAATGAGCAGTTCTTC.

The rearrangement links TRBV30 to TRBJ1-5; no firm D call. V lost 4 bases to trimming and J lost 1 base, with 8 bases between them. This CDR3 is 13 amino acids long. The germline gives CDR1 GTSNPN, CDR2 SVGIG (reference sequence). The CDR3 region has the DNA TGTGCCTGGAATCAGAACAGCAATCAGCCCCAGCATTTT. Translation gives CAWNQNSNQPQHF.

The J gene is TRBJ1-1, the V gene TRBV5-1; no definite D call. The CDR3 totals 14 residues. Germline V gene sequence: CDR1 SGHRS, CDR2 YFSETQ. V gave up 0 bases and J gave up 2 bases, with 8 bases separating them. The CDR3 is CASSLGSANTEAFF. The CDR3 nucleotides read TGCGCCAGCAGCTTGGGGAGCGCAAACACTGAAGCTTTCTTT.

This chain connects TRBV19 to TRBJ2-2; 8 nucleotides agree with TRBD2. The V gene's germline CDR1 is LNHDA and CDR2 SQIVND (reference sequence). V shed 4 bases and J 7 bases; nucleotides not matched to a gene: 8. This CDR3 comprises 15 residues. This chain's CDR3 is CASSNFLGRGGELFF. The CDR3 bases are TGTGCCAGTAGTAACTTTCTCGGGAGGGGCGGGGAGCTGTTTTTT.

V and J are TRBV5-4 and TRBJ1-1, with 9 bases lining up with TRBD1. Trimming cost V 0 bases and J 4 bases; bases outside gene matches: 4. Germline CDR1 and CDR2: SGHNT and YYREEE (reference sequence). CDR3 length: 15 residues. CDR3 sequence reads: CASSLGGQGSTEAFF. As DNA, the CDR3 is TGTGCCAGCAGCTTGGGGGGACAGGGAAGCACTGAAGCTTTCTTT.

The J gene is TRBJ1-1, the V gene TRBV14; unclear D gene. The V end lost 5 bases, the J end lost 4 bases, and 14 bases lay between the germline ends. This CDR3 region has 14 residues. Germline values: CDR1 SGHDN, CDR2 FVKESK. Here the CDR3 DNA reads TGTGCCAGCAGCTCCCAGGTCGTGGCCACTGAAGCTTTCTTT. This encodes CASSSQVVATEAFF.